These 10 T cell receptor beta chains originate from one sample sequenced in a study of CD8+CD57+ T cells in acquired aplastic anemia. Genomic DNA templated the TCR beta VDJ and CDR3 profiling. TCRdb fed the reads into MiXCR, producing one record per CDR3 protein. The sample yields about half a million distinct CDR3 sequences, roughly a third seen once. CD8+CD57+ cell expansion, shown by flow cytometry, had occurred in the patients selected for sequencing. The sequencing input was sorted CD4+, CD8+, or CD8+CD57+ T cells (not recorded which) from PBMCs. The origin of the receptors is a human donor with aplastic anemia.

The sample holds many counts of this clonotype. The gene calls are TRBV2 and TRBJ2-1; TRBD1 matches 9 bases. J gave up 3 bases and V 3 bases, and 3 bases lay outside the gene matches. Germline V gene sequence: CDR1 SNHLY, CDR2 FYNNEI. The CDR3 is 15 amino acids. The CDR3 coding sequence is TGTGCCAGCAGTGATTGGGACAGGGTCTACAATGAGCAGTTCTTC. Encoded protein: CASSDWDRVYNEQFF.

This clonotype was observed a few times. The rearrangement uses TRBV12-3 or TRBV12-4 and TRBJ2-1; weak D call: TRBD2 (6 bases). The V end was cut by 6 bases, the J end by 8 bases, with 11 bases between. The CDR3 length is 12 residues. The CDR3 loop reads CASRLALDEQFF. The CDR3 DNA reads TGTGCCAGCAGGCTAGCGTTGGATGAGCAGTTCTTC.

With respect to this clonotype: A much larger clone lies one base from this, so it may be a read error. DNA for the CDR3: TGCAGTGCCAGGGGGCAGGCCAACAGTCAGCCCCAGCATTTT. Protein: CSARGQANSQPQHF. This chain connects TRBV20-1 to TRBJ1-5; 8 bases are a match to TRBD1. The ends lost 6 bases at V and 6 bases at J; junction bases unmatched: 10. There are 14 residues in the CDR3. Germline assignment: CDR1 DFQATT and CDR2 SNEGSKA (reference sequence).

J is TRBJ1-5 and V is TRBV6-5, with a tentative D call TRBD1 (6 bases). This CDR3 comprises 16 residues. CDR1 MNHEY and CDR2 SVGAGI come from the germline V gene. V gave up 2 bases and J gave up 0 bases, with 11 bases separating them. The CDR3 nucleotides are TGTGCCAGCAGTTACCTGAGGACAGATAGCAATCAGCCCCAGCATTTT. Translating gives CASSYLRTDSNQPQHF.

This clonotype was found many times. The chain carries TRBV19 and TRBJ1-5; a weak D match, TRBD1 (6 bases). CDR1 LNHDA and CDR2 SQIVND come from the germline V gene (reference sequence). Trimming cost V 6 bases and J 3 bases, with 15 bases left between them. This CDR3 contains 15 residues. This chain's CDR3 is CASSAGAGANQPQHF. CDR3 nucleotide sequence: TGTGCCAGTAGCGCGGGAGCGGGGGCCAATCAGCCCCAGCATTTT. Based on the CDR3 plus reference TRBV19 and TRBJ1-5, the full variable domain is DGGITQSPKYLFRKEGQNVTLSCEQNLNHDAMYWYRQDPGQGLRLIYYSQIVNDFQKGDIAEGYSVSREKKESFPLTVTSAQKNPTAFYLCASSAGAGANQPQHFGDGTRLSIL.

A word on this clonotype: The junction departs from germline at one end; a sequencing error may be responsible. The V and J genes are TRBV10-2 and TRBJ1-3, with D perhaps TRBD1 (6 bases). The CDR3 runs to 15 residues. Germline CDR1 is WSHSY and CDR2 is SAAADI. This CDR3 is CASSETGFSGNTIYF. CDR3 nucleotide sequence: TGTGCCAGCAGTGAAACAGGGTTCTCTGGAAACACCATATATTTT.

Many counts were recorded for this clonotype. This chain connects TRBV24-1 to TRBJ1-2; D possibly corresponds to TRBD1 (5 bases). With 1 base removed from V and 8 bases from J, the gap between germline ends came to 7 bases. The CDR3 sequence is 12 residues long. CDR1 is KGHDR, CDR2 SFDVKD, per germline. This CDR3 reads CATSDFGGGYTF. In DNA form, the CDR3 reads TGTGCCACCAGTGATTTCGGGGGAGGCTACACCTTC.

The chain has TRBV11-2 and TRBJ1-6; D remains ambiguous. Per the germline V gene, CDR1 is SGHAT and CDR2 is FQNNGV. The germline V and J ends were trimmed by 7 bases and 10 bases, with 20 bases remaining between them. This CDR3 has 15 residues. The CDR3 region has the DNA TGTGCCAGCACCCCGTGGGAGTTAGGCAGGTCACCCCTCCACTTT. Translation: CASTPWELGRSPLHF.

This clonotype was observed at least ten times. This sequence joins TRBV7-9 and TRBJ1-5; no clear D. Germline V gene lookup returns CDR1 SEHNR and CDR2 FQNEAQ (reference sequence). V gave up 1 base and J gave up 3 bases, with 4 bases separating them. This CDR3 contains 13 residues. In DNA form, the CDR3 reads TGTGCCAGCAGCTTAGGTCTCAATCAGCCCCAGCATTTT. Translated, it gives CASSLGLNQPQHF.

This clonotype was seen more than once but under ten times. J is TRBJ1-2 and V is TRBV7-8; D is perhaps TRBD1 (5 bases). Germline values: CDR1 SGHVS, CDR2 FQNEAQ. This CDR3 region has 13 residues. V shed 2 bases and J shed 7 bases, with 11 bases lying between them. CDR3 amino acids: CASSLQGSGGYTF. Written as DNA, the CDR3 is TGTGCCAGCAGCTTACAGGGATCAGGTGGCTACACCTTC.